This passage covers 21 T cell receptor beta chains from one sample sequenced in a study of CD8 T cells in ankylosing spondylitis. Whole-study results and caveats: What seemed typical of ankylosing spondylitis blood was a TCR beta motif built from roughly eight highly homologous variants.

Each CDR3 protein gets one entry after TCRdb re-called the 5' RACE reads with MiXCR. Among about 840,000 distinct CDR3 sequences listed, approximately 10% were seen once. These receptors lack a known antigen. The sequenced material came from blood, either unsorted or a sorted T cell fraction (not recorded which). The receptors here all came from a male donor with ankylosing spondylitis.

This clonotype was seen only a few times. V usage is TRBV6-6 and J usage is TRBJ2-1, with a tentative D call TRBD2 (6 bases). V dropped 10 bases and J dropped 4 bases, with 14 bases sitting between them. CDR1 and CDR2 (germline): MNHNY, SVGAGI (reference sequence). The CDR3 spans 13 residues. The CDR3 loop reads CAIGLGRYNEQFF. In DNA form, the CDR3 reads TGTGCCATCGGACTCGGGAGATACAATGAGCAGTTCTTC.

This clonotype has just a few counts. The chain is built from TRBV10-3 and TRBJ2-2; D possibly matches TRBD1 or TRBD2 (5 bases each). CDR1 and CDR2 from the germline V gene are ENHRY and SYGVKD. The CDR3 is made up of 15 amino acids. Trimming took off 11 bases at V and 8 bases at J, with 24 bases between the two ends. The CDR3 protein is CAVPSRGASLGELFF. Written as DNA, the CDR3 is TGTGCCGTCCCTTCCCGGGGCGCCTCATTGGGGGAGCTGTTTTTT.

This clonotype came up a few times. The J gene is TRBJ1-5, the V gene TRBV6-2 or TRBV6-3, with a weak D call TRBD1 (6 bases). Germline V gene sequence: CDR1 MNHEY, CDR2 SVGEGT. The CDR3 is 15 amino acids. V shed 6 bases and J shed 7 bases, with 19 bases lying between them. In nucleotides, the CDR3 is TGTGCCAGCAGCGAACCGGGCCATGACAGGCAGCCCCAGCATTTT. It specifies CASSEPGHDRQPQHF.

This clonotype appeared a few times. The chain has TRBV5-6 and TRBJ1-5, with D hard to call. Per germline, CDR1 SGHDT and CDR2 YYEEEE. This CDR3 has 16 residues. Deletions cut 3 bases from V and 6 bases from J, with 19 bases between. CDR3 DNA: TGTGCCAGCAGCTCATTTGGACTCACTGCAGGTCAGCCCCAGCATTTT. Protein product: CASSSFGLTAGQPQHF.

This clonotype showed up many times. The chain employs TRBV12-3 or TRBV12-4 and TRBJ1-5, with TRBD1 as a possible D gene (5 bases). This CDR3 comprises 12 residues. Trimming took off 4 bases at V and 9 bases at J, with 10 bases between the two ends. DNA of the CDR3: TGTGCCAGCAGTTCCTCGGGGCGGCCCCAGCATTTT. Amino acids: CASSSSGRPQHF.

This clonotype was counted many times. The chain has TRBV29-1 and TRBJ2-1, with D tentatively TRBD2 (5 bases). The V gene's germline CDR1 is SQVTM and CDR2 ANQGSEA. With 2 bases removed from V and 8 bases from J, the gap between germline ends came to 19 bases. The CDR3 is 15 amino acids. CDR3 bases: TGCAGCGTTGAACGATCCAGGATCGGGGTCGATGAGCAGTTCTTC. This encodes CSVERSRIGVDEQFF.

With respect to this clonotype: Mismatch with germline at one junction end may stem from a read error. V and J are TRBV7-2 and TRBJ2-7; D is ambiguous. Germline V CDR1 and CDR2: SGHTA, FQGNSA. The CDR3 is 12 amino acids. This chain's CDR3 is CASSLARGEQYF. The CDR3 DNA reads TGCGCCAGCAGCTTGGCCAGAGGCGAGCAGTACTTC.

In DNA form, the CDR3 reads TGTGCCAGCAGTCCAGGGTCTGGGCAGTACTTC. It specifies CASSPGSGQYF. V usage is TRBV25-1 and J usage is TRBJ2-7, with D perhaps matching TRBD1 (5 bases). The V and J ends lost 5 bases and 9 bases respectively, with 11 bases between them. CDR1 MGHDK and CDR2 SYGVNS come from the germline V gene. The CDR3 is 11 amino acids.

This clonotype was recorded at least ten times. Being one base from a much bigger clone, this may be a read error. The V and J genes are TRBV7-2 and TRBJ2-5; no firm D call. The CDR3 spans 12 residues. The germline CDR1 and CDR2 sequences are SGHTA and FQGNSA. V shed 0 bases and J shed 5 bases, with 4 bases lying between them. The CDR3 loop is CASSLAWETQYF. DNA of the CDR3: TGTGCCAGCAGCTTAGCGTGGGAGACCCAGTACTTC.

This clonotype showed up just a few times. The V call is TRBV20-1, the J call TRBJ2-7; tentative D call: TRBD2 (6 bases). Germline V CDR1 and CDR2: DFQATT, SNEGSKA (reference sequence). The ends were cut back, 3 bases at V and 0 bases at J, with 24 bases in the middle. The CDR3 covers 18 residues. CDR3 sequence (DNA): TGCAGTGCTAGTGTTTCGGGGGAGAAATCACTTAGCTCCTACGAGCAGTACTTC. As protein: CSASVSGEKSLSSYEQYF.

The rearrangement links TRBV5-6 to TRBJ1-6, with no clear D. CDR3 length: 14 residues. The ends were cut back, 1 base at V and 10 bases at J, with 12 bases in the middle. Germline CDR1 and CDR2: SGHDT and YYEEEE. CDR3 nucleotides: TGTGCCAGCAGCTTGAGGTTGTTAGGATCACCCCTCCACTTT. Translated: CASSLRLLGSPLHF.

This chain links TRBV2 with TRBJ2-1; D not certain. CDR3 length equals 15 residues. V was shortened by 5 bases and J by 3 bases, with 14 bases between the two germline ends. Germline loops: CDR1 SNHLY, CDR2 FYNNEI. The DNA of the CDR3 is TGTGCCAGCAGTAACGGCAGCCCAATCTACAATGAGCAGTTCTTC. Its protein product is CASSNGSPIYNEQFF.

This clonotype has just a few counts. The rearrangement links TRBV4-3 to TRBJ1-2; D unresolved. In germline, CDR1 is LGHNA, CDR2 YSLEER. Trimming removed 4 bases at V and 4 bases at J, with 13 bases between. The CDR3 covers 14 residues. DNA of the CDR3: TGCGCCAGCAGCCGCTTGCAGAGTTCCTATGGCTACACCTTC. Translating it yields CASSRLQSSYGYTF.

This clonotype was seen at least ten times. The chain joins TRBV12-3 or TRBV12-4 to TRBJ1-1; D not resolved. This CDR3 region has 14 residues. The V gene lost 6 bases and the J gene lost 1 base, with 12 bases spanning the gap. The CDR3 DNA sequence: TGTGCCAGCAGCTCGGACCCCTCGAACACTGAAGCTTTCTTT. Encoded protein: CASSSDPSNTEAFF.

V gene TRBV11-2 combines with J gene TRBJ2-4; D perhaps matches TRBD2 (5 bases). CDR1 is SGHAT and CDR2 is FQNNGV in the germline V gene. The V end lost 6 bases, the J end lost 5 bases, and 23 bases lay between the germline ends. The CDR3 is 17 residues long. Here the CDR3 DNA reads TGTGCCAGCAGACGCTTCGCGGGCGGGCCCGTCGAAAACATTCAGTACTTC. It yields the protein CASRRFAGGPVENIQYF.

Many counts were recorded for this clonotype. The J gene is TRBJ2-3, the V gene TRBV18; maybe TRBD2 (6 bases). The CDR3 consists of 12 residues. With 5 bases removed from V and 4 bases from J, the gap between germline ends came to 7 bases. CDR1 is KGHSH, CDR2 LQKENI, per germline. The CDR3 nucleotides read TGTGCCAGCTCAACGGGGGCAGATACGCAGTATTTT. This encodes CASSTGADTQYF.

This clonotype was recorded at least ten times. This chain links TRBV20-1 with TRBJ1-5; D might be TRBD1 (5 bases). The CDR3 spans 13 residues. Germline-derived CDR1 and CDR2 are DFQATT and SNEGSKA (reference sequence). The V end lost 6 bases, the J end lost 0 bases, and 9 bases lay between the germline ends. The CDR3 DNA reads as TGCAGTGCCCAGACAGATAGCAATCAGCCCCAGCATTTT. Amino acids: CSAQTDSNQPQHF.

This clonotype has more than one count but fewer than ten. This chain links TRBV29-1 with TRBJ1-1, with D unresolved. Germline V gene lookup returns CDR1 SQVTM and CDR2 ANQGSEA. The CDR3 has 14 residues. V lost 1 base and J 3 bases, leaving 12 bases between the germline ends. CDR3 loop: CSVEVPGQYTEAFF. CDR3 nucleotide sequence: TGCAGCGTTGAAGTTCCCGGGCAGTACACTGAAGCTTTCTTT. The complete variable domain, with remaining parts taken from reference TRBV29-1 and TRBJ1-1, reads SAVISQKPSRDICQRGTSLTIQCQVDSQVTMMFWYRQQPGQSLTLIATANQGSEATYESGFVIDKFPISRPNLTFSTLTVSNMSPEDSSIYLCSVEVPGQYTEAFFGQGTRLTVV.

This clonotype was picked up a small number of times. The chain links TRBV4-1 to TRBJ2-1; maybe TRBD1 (5 bases). V gave up 6 bases and J gave up 3 bases, with 18 bases separating them. The CDR3 is made up of 16 amino acids. Germline CDR1 is MGHRA and CDR2 is YSYEKL. The CDR3 DNA is TGCGCCAGCAGTTATATATCAGGGATGGGCTACAATGAGCAGTTCTTC. Translation gives CASSYISGMGYNEQFF.

This clonotype was counted at least ten times. The rearrangement uses TRBV5-1 and TRBJ2-5, with D unclear. The V end lost 0 bases, the J end lost 2 bases, and 8 bases lay between the germline ends. CDR1 SGHRS and CDR2 YFSETQ come from the germline V gene. The CDR3 length is 14 residues. The CDR3 nucleotides read TGCGCCAGCAGCTTGGCACAGATTCAAGAGACCCAGTACTTC. It translates to CASSLAQIQETQYF.

In this sample, this clonotype turned up once. The rearrangement joins TRBV6-1 to TRBJ1-4; D is perhaps TRBD1 (5 bases). Looked up from germline, CDR1 is MNHNS and CDR2 is SASEGT. Deletions cut 5 bases from V and 5 bases from J, with 24 bases between. This CDR3 comprises 18 residues. CDR3 amino acids: CASSLLWNRDLRNEKLFF. In DNA form, the CDR3 reads TGTGCCAGCAGTCTGCTTTGGAACCGGGACTTGAGAAATGAAAAACTGTTTTTT.